Below are 27 T cell receptor beta chains sequenced from a single sample in a study of cytomegalovirus exposure and HLA in healthy donors. PCR was performed using 60 Vbeta and 13 Jbeta primers. The protocol was immunoSEQ multiplex PCR, while the TCRdb copy is restricted to in-frame clones and leaves out a portion. This table has about 100,000 clones, about 75% appearing once. Sequencing input: PBMCs. These receptors were taken from a man aged 35-49 years in good health and CMV-seropositive.

The V gene is TRBV18, the J gene TRBJ1-4; D perhaps matches TRBD1 (5 bases). The V gene lost 6 bases and the J gene lost 5 bases, with 13 bases spanning the gap. The germline CDR1 and CDR2 sequences are KGHSH and LQKENI. This CDR3 contains 14 residues. The chain's CDR3 is CASSVTGENEKLFF. The CDR3, as DNA: TGTGCCAGCTCCGTAACAGGAGAGAATGAAAAACTGTTTTTT.

V is TRBV10-3 and J is TRBJ2-1; 13 positions match TRBD2. From germline, CDR1 is ENHRY and CDR2 SYGVKD. V was clipped by 8 bases and J by 7 bases; unmatched bases: 2. This CDR3 contains 13 residues. In DNA form, the CDR3 reads TGTGCCATCGGACTAGCGGGAGCGAATGAGCAGTTCTTC. Its protein product is CAIGLAGANEQFF.

This chain uses TRBV11-2 with TRBJ1-1; D gene uncertain. The CDR3 covers 14 residues. Per the germline V gene, CDR1 is SGHAT and CDR2 is FQNNGV. V was shortened by 1 base and J by 5 bases, with 11 bases between the two germline ends. The CDR3 loop reads CASSLGGIRTEAFF. The CDR3, as DNA: TGTGCCAGCAGCTTAGGAGGCATACGGACTGAAGCTTTCTTT.

The chain joins TRBV13 to TRBJ2-1; D is perhaps TRBD2 (6 bases). The germline CDR1 and CDR2 sequences are PRHDT and FYEKMQ (reference sequence). Deletions cut 4 bases from V and 6 bases from J, with 10 bases between. The length of the CDR3 is 13 residues. The CDR3 bases are TGTGCCAGCAGCTGGGGACTGGGCAATGAGCAGTTCTTC. It yields the protein CASSWGLGNEQFF.

This clone was detected a few times. The chain is built from TRBV6-1 and TRBJ1-2; weak D call: TRBD1 (5 bases). From germline, CDR1 is MNHNS and CDR2 SASEGT. CDR3 length: 12 amino acids. Deletions cut 9 bases from V and 8 bases from J, with 16 bases between. The CDR3 region has the DNA TGTGCCAGTGCCGTATTTGGGGGGGGCTACACCTTC. The encoded protein is CASAVFGGGYTF.

The genes are TRBV7-9 and TRBJ1-2; 8 bases fit TRBD1. After removal of 5 bases from V and 3 bases from J, the junction contained 5 bases not matched to a gene. The CDR3 covers 14 residues. Germline V lookup: CDR1 SEHNR, CDR2 FQNEAQ (reference sequence). The CDR3 spells CASSPRQGYYGYTF. The CDR3 bases are TGTGCCAGCAGCCCACGACAGGGGTACTATGGCTACACCTTC.

The rearrangement links TRBV4-1 to TRBJ2-1; TRBD2 is a possible D gene (6 bases). Trimming cost V 0 bases and J 5 bases, with 8 bases left between them. The CDR3 runs to 14 residues. Germline CDR1 and CDR2: MGHRA and YSYEKL. CDR3 nucleotides: TGCGCCAGCAGCCAAGAACCGGGAGACAATGAGCAGTTCTTC. This encodes CASSQEPGDNEQFF.

CDR3 nucleotides: TGTGCCAGCAGCTTAGATCCTTTTTCCGATACGCAGTATTTT. This translates into CASSLDPFSDTQYF. The chain employs TRBV7-2 and TRBJ2-3; D is uncertain. The CDR3 is 14 amino acids. Trimming removed 1 base at V and 6 bases at J, with 11 bases between. Germline values: CDR1 SGHTA, CDR2 FQGNSA.

The chain employs TRBV19 and TRBJ2-5; 8 bases map to TRBD2. CDR1 LNHDA and CDR2 SQIVND come from the germline V gene (reference sequence). With 5 bases clipped from V and 5 bases from J, the junction kept 10 bases outside the gene matches. This CDR3 has 15 residues. The CDR3 DNA follows: TGTGCCAGTAGTCCACCGGGACTAGTCGGGGAGACCCAGTACTTC. As protein: CASSPPGLVGETQYF. Full variable domain (rest looked up from reference TRBV19 and TRBJ2-5): DGGITQSPKYLFRKEGQNVTLSCEQNLNHDAMYWYRQDPGQGLRLIYYSQIVNDFQKGDIAEGYSVSREKKESFPLTVTSAQKNPTAFYLCASSPPGLVGETQYFGPGTRLLVL.

The V and J genes are TRBV25-1 and TRBJ1-5, with D maybe TRBD1 (6 bases). Trimming stripped 3 bases from V and 5 bases from J, with 14 bases between. Germline V CDR1 and CDR2: MGHDK, SYGVNS. The CDR3 contains 15 residues. This chain's CDR3 is CASSDSGQPYQPQHF. The CDR3 region has the DNA TGTGCCAGCAGTGACTCTGGACAGCCCTATCAGCCCCAGCATTTT.

Points on this clone: Other DNA variants within this sample encode the same CDR3. The gene calls are TRBV6-1 and TRBJ2-5; D might be TRBD1 (6 bases). Germline lookup yields CDR1 MNHNS and CDR2 SASEGT. V was clipped by 0 bases and J by 5 bases, with 10 bases between them. CDR3 length: 14 residues. Here the CDR3 reads CASSEATGKETQYF. In DNA form, the CDR3 reads TGTGCCAGCAGTGAAGCTACAGGGAAGGAGACCCAGTACTTC.

V is TRBV9 and J is TRBJ2-1, with a weak D call TRBD2 (6 bases). The CDR3 has 15 amino acids. Trimming removed 0 bases at V and 9 bases at J, with 16 bases between. In germline, CDR1 is SGDLS, CDR2 YYNGEE. The CDR3 sequence is CASSVEGAGPFEQFF. CDR3 coding DNA: TGTGCCAGCAGCGTAGAAGGGGCGGGACCCTTTGAGCAGTTCTTC.

The chain uses TRBV5-4 and TRBJ1-1; tentative D call: TRBD1 (5 bases). Trimming took off 4 bases at V and 1 base at J, with 11 bases between the two ends. The CDR3 contains 14 residues. Per the germline V gene, CDR1 is SGHNT and CDR2 is YYREEE (reference sequence). CDR3 coding DNA: TGTGCCAGCAGCGCGGACACCGCGAACACTGAAGCTTTCTTT. Protein sequence: CASSADTANTEAFF.

V gene TRBV12-1 combines with J gene TRBJ2-5; TRBD2 was called by the table and not checked on the DNA. TRBV12-1 is a pseudogene. There are 12 residues in the CDR3. The CDR3 here is CASSVPEGTQYF. The CDR3 DNA reads as TGTGCCAGCAGCGTCCCGGAGGGGACCCAGTACTTC.

The V gene is TRBV18, the J gene TRBJ2-5; 12 bases match TRBD1. V trimming: 3 bases; J trimming: 5 bases; junction bases outside the gene matches: 16. Looked up from germline, CDR1 is KGHSH and CDR2 is LQKENI. CDR3 length equals 19 residues. The CDR3 spells CASSPQTAAGTGGLETQYF. The CDR3 nucleotides are TGTGCCAGCTCACCGCAAACAGCCGCGGGGACAGGGGGCCTGGAGACCCAGTACTTC.

The CDR3 here is CASSLGRGSTEAFF. The CDR3 DNA reads as TGTGCCAGCAGCTTAGGCAGAGGGAGCACTGAAGCTTTCTTT. The J gene is TRBJ1-1, the V gene TRBV11-3; D gene unclear. The ends were cut back, 1 base at V and 4 bases at J, with 10 bases in the middle. The CDR3 totals 14 residues. Germline CDR1 SGHNT, CDR2 YENEEA.

The chain employs TRBV29-1 and TRBJ2-3; possible D gene TRBD2, 5 bases. The CDR3 consists of 13 residues. Germline V gene sequence: CDR1 SQVTM, CDR2 ANQGSEA. With 3 bases removed from V and 3 bases from J, the gap between germline ends came to 10 bases. The CDR3 coding sequence is TGCAGCGTTGATCCCCGGACTACAGATACGCAGTATTTT. Amino acids: CSVDPRTTDTQYF.

This chain links TRBV5-1 with TRBJ1-4, with D perhaps TRBD1 (6 bases). CDR1 and CDR2 (germline): SGHRS, YFSETQ. This CDR3 has 18 residues. The V and J ends lost 2 bases and 5 bases respectively, with 22 bases between them. Here the CDR3 reads CASSFTGQGLGGNEKLFF. The CDR3 DNA reads TGCGCCAGCAGCTTCACCGGGCAGGGGCTGGGGGGGAATGAAAAACTGTTTTTT.

The CDR3 loop reads CSVTPTNTQYF. CDR3 in DNA: TGCAGCGTTACCCCGACTAATACGCAGTATTTT. V and J are TRBV29-1 and TRBJ2-3; the D gene is possibly TRBD2 (5 bases). The V gene's germline CDR1 is SQVTM and CDR2 ANQGSEA. Between the trimmed V and J ends, which lost 5 bases and 7 bases, there was a span of 10 bases. The CDR3 sequence is 11 residues long.

This clone was seen more than once but under ten times. The rearrangement links TRBV5-4 to TRBJ2-2, with a tentative D call TRBD2 (6 bases). This CDR3 has 16 residues. In germline, CDR1 is SGHNT, CDR2 YYREEE (reference sequence). V was pared by 4 bases and J by 0 bases, with 13 bases between. The CDR3 is CASSAGLNANTGELFF. CDR3 DNA sequence: TGTGCCAGCAGCGCGGGACTGAACGCGAACACCGGGGAGCTGTTTTTT.

This chain joins TRBV5-4 and TRBJ2-2; D is perhaps TRBD2 (7 bases). The CDR3 has 16 amino acids. Germline V gene sequence: CDR1 SGHNT, CDR2 YYREEE (reference sequence). V shed 5 bases and J shed 4 bases, with 18 bases lying between them. In DNA, the CDR3 is TGTGCCAGCAGATTCTTGTCGGGGGGCGCCACCGGGGAGCTGTTTTTT. Translating gives CASRFLSGGATGELFF.

This chain connects TRBV9 to TRBJ2-1; 7 bases agree with TRBD1. The V and J ends lost 0 bases and 5 bases, in that order; junction bases with no gene match: 8. Germline CDR1 reads SGDLS; CDR2 reads YYNGEE. The CDR3 covers 16 residues. CDR3 in amino acids: CASSVERGRTDNEQFF. The CDR3 DNA is TGTGCCAGCAGCGTAGAGAGGGGGCGGACCGACAATGAGCAGTTCTTC.

This chain uses TRBV7-2 with TRBJ2-3; no clear D. CDR1 is SGHTA and CDR2 is FQGNSA in the germline V gene. Trimming removed 5 bases at V and 0 bases at J, with 6 bases between. CDR3 length: 13 residues. DNA for the CDR3: TGTGCCAGCAGCCCCACTAGCACAGATACGCAGTATTTT. Its translation: CASSPTSTDTQYF.

This clone has a single count. The chain joins TRBV9 to TRBJ2-5, with D perhaps TRBD2 (6 bases). With 4 bases removed from V and 1 base from J, the gap between germline ends came to 23 bases. The CDR3 runs to 18 residues. CDR1 is SGDLS and CDR2 is YYNGEE in the germline V gene. CDR3 coding DNA: TGTGCCAGCAGCCCTCCCCCGGGGACCCGCGGGGCCCAAGAGACCCAGTACTTC. It yields the protein CASSPPPGTRGAQETQYF.

The chain recombines TRBV9 with TRBJ1-2, with D maybe TRBD1 (5 bases). The CDR3 spans 15 residues. Germline loops: CDR1 SGDLS, CDR2 YYNGEE. Trimming cost V 3 bases and J 7 bases, with 19 bases left between them. CDR3 in amino acids: CASSGRGGIDSGYTF. CDR3 DNA sequence: TGTGCCAGCAGCGGGCGGGGGGGGATTGACTCTGGCTACACCTTC.

This clone was picked up one time. The rearrangement joins TRBV5-1 to TRBJ2-7; D is possibly TRBD1 (5 bases). Germline V gene sequence: CDR1 SGHRS, CDR2 YFSETQ. The CDR3 length is 12 residues. V shed 1 base and J shed 5 bases, with 7 bases lying between them. Here the CDR3 reads CASSLQGNEQYF. The CDR3 bases are TGCGCCAGCAGCTTGCAGGGTAACGAGCAGTACTTC.

The chain is built from TRBV19 and TRBJ2-3; TRBD2 aligns across 13 bases. Germline V gene lookup returns CDR1 LNHDA and CDR2 SQIVND (reference sequence). The CDR3 is 16 residues long. The junction had 3 bases not matched to a gene; V was cut back by 4 bases and J by 2 bases. The CDR3, as DNA: TGTGCCAGTAGTAGGGGACTAGCGGGATTCACAGATACGCAGTATTTT. Translation: CASSRGLAGFTDTQYF.